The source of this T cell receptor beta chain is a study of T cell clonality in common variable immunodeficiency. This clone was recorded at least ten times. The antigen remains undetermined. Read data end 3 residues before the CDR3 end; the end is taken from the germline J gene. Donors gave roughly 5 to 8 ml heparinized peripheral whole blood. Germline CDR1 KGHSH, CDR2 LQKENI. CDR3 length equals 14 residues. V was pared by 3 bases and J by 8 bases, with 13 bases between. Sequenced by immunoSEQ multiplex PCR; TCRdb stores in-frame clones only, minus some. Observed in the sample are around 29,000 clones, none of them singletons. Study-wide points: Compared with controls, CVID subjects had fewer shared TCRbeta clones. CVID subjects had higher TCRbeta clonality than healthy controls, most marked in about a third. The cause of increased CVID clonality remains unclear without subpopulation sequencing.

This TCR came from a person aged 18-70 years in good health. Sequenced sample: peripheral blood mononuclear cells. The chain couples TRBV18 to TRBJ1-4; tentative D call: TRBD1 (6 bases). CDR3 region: CASSPGGAGEKLFF. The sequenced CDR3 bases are TGTGCCAGCTCACCTGGGGGCGCGGGAGAAAAA.